This T cell receptor (beta chain) was documented in a study of OX40 agonist ivuxolimab in advanced cancers. Background for the entire study: Ivuxolimab was a fully human IgG2 agonistic monoclonal antibody targeting the costimulatory receptor OX40 (CD134). Intravenous ivuxolimab was administered to patients every 2 weeks at six dose levels: 0.01, 0.1, 0.3, 1.5, 3 and 10 mg/kg. Among the approximately 50 dose-escalation patients, roughly 20 had hepatocellular carcinoma, 15 or so melanoma, 9 renal cell carcinoma and 9 head and neck cancer. The dose-escalation cohort was over 70% male with a mean age of around 62 years, ranging from roughly 23 to 80. Patients were allowed to have had prior anti-PD-1, anti-PD-L1 or anti-CTLA-4 therapy, and 30% to 40% of the dose-escalation patients had previously received checkpoint inhibitors. Partial responses were achieved by three dose-escalation patients, of whom one had hepatocellular carcinoma and two had cutaneous melanoma. The paper describes the monotherapy dose-escalation part (N ≈ 52 patients) of the phase I trial of ivuxolimab. The purpose of peripheral TCRbeta sequencing was to test whether ivuxolimab changed TCR sequence diversity and led to clonal T-cell expansion. The study at large found these results: At doses of 0.1 to 3.0 mg/kg, clonal expansion of both CD4+ and CD8+ blood T cells was observed from baseline to week 6. In partial responders in the 0.1-3.0 mg/kg groups, normalized peripheral clonal expansion was found to be among the lowest, especially among CD8+ T cells. The antigen specificity of the peripheral T cells that underwent clonal expansion was not determined. Low levels of normalized T-cell clonal expansion were also shown by some nonresponding patients. After ivuxolimab, CD8+ T cells had more expanded clones than CD4+ T cells on average.

To sequence the TCRbeta CDR3 region, genomic DNA was isolated from the sorted cells. The immunoSEQ Assay was used to sequence the TCRbeta CDR3 regions. The clones in this table, taken by TCRdb from immuneACCESS, are in-frame only. Not every clone is retained; where verified, under half of the shortfall comes from an unresolved V gene, and the cause of the rest is unknown. A total of 70,000 to 85,000 clones appear in this sample, roughly 82% of them only once. The ten biggest clones cover 1.1% of the sample. Patients with autoimmune disease history or receiving systemic immunosuppression were excluded from the trial. Peripheral blood for TCR sequencing was collected from all dose cohorts at baseline, on cycle 4 day 1, and on cycle 7 day 1. Samples were obtained from an open-label, multicenter, first-in-human phase I dose-escalation trial of ivuxolimab. Adults with locally advanced or metastatic head and neck squamous cell, hepatocellular, melanoma or renal cell carcinoma were enrolled in the trial. CD4+ and CD8+ T cells were sorted separately from peripheral blood before TCR sequencing.

Turning to this clone: Its antigen is unknown. Per-nucleotide qualities are absent, and no much larger clonotype sits a single base away.

The clonotype comes from an adult with an advanced solid tumor such as melanoma, head and neck, liver or kidney cancer. The sequencing used CD4+ or CD8+ T cells sorted from blood, collected in a trial of the OX40 agonist ivuxolimab.

The DNA reads TGCGCCAGCAGCCCTCGCGGGGGGGACAATGAGCAGTTCTTC. Translated, this gives CASSPRGGDNEQFF. The sequence links TRBV5-1 to TRBJ2-1; a stretch of 9 junction bases matches TRBD2. Including cysteine and phenylalanine, the CDR3 has 14 amino acids. The kept DNA is CDR3 alone, 42 bases in frame from the first base. V and J are trimmed by 4 bases and 5 bases, and the gene matches miss 4 bases of the junction. From a lookup of the germline V gene, CDR1 and CDR2 are SGHRS and YFSETQ.